This TCR beta chain was obtained from a study of shared clonotypes between healthy human individuals. The CDR3 has 11 residues. J was trimmed by 5 bases and V by 6 bases; bases with no gene match: 1. Germline V gene data show CDR1 as DFQATT and CDR2 as SNEGSKA (reference sequence). Sequencing used immunoSEQ multiplex PCR; TCRdb keeps in-frame clones, though not all of them. The table has 2 million to 2.5 million clones, 85% to 95% seen once. The chain links TRBV20-1 to TRBJ2-3, with 8 bases that match TRBD1. Source material: naive CD4+ T cells from PBMCs. The subset denotes: CD45RA+ positively selected. This TCR came from a man aged 18-30 years in good health. Some clones in this sample may be carry-over from other donors' samples. DNA for the CDR3: TGCAGTGCGGACAGGGTAGATACGCAGTATTTT. Its protein product is CSADRVDTQYF.